The rows below give T cell receptor beta chains drawn from one sample of a study of vaccination and CD4 T cells after COVID-19. The antigens of these receptors remain unknown. Each CDR3 protein is one row after TCRdb ran MiXCR on the PCR reads. Here the sample spans around 13,000 distinct CDR3 sequences, 74% being singletons. The sequenced sample was CD4+ T cells from blood, cultured in vitro, obtained after SARS-CoV-2 vaccination. The receptors originated from a human donor who received a COVID-19 vaccine. Each CDR3 is given without its conserved first and last residue. Fields, in order: CDR3 protein, CDR3 length, V gene, clone size. Expanded clones get a size class; other rows say once, few or many, or leave the size out.

CDR3 protein: SADRELGTEAF
CDR3 length: 11
V gene: TRBV20-1
clone size: -

CDR3 protein: ASSDGIDRGEDQPQH
CDR3 length: 15
V gene: TRBV2
clone size: -

CDR3 protein: ASSSPVGLNSPLH
CDR3 length: 13
V gene: TRBV27
clone size: once

CDR3 protein: SARDLERAYNEQF
CDR3 length: 13
V gene: TRBV20-1
clone size: -

CDR3 protein: ASSVSVYNEQF
CDR3 length: 11
V gene: TRBV9
clone size: -

CDR3 protein: ASTHLDQETQY
CDR3 length: 11
V gene: TRBV27
clone size: -

CDR3 protein: ASTHSGGRNTEAF
CDR3 length: 13
V gene: TRBV4-2
clone size: -

CDR3 protein: ASTSGETDTQY
CDR3 length: 11
V gene: TRBV19
clone size: once

CDR3 protein: AWSPGGAGEKLF
CDR3 length: 12
V gene: TRBV30
clone size: -

CDR3 protein: ATSDILRGRDEQF
CDR3 length: 13
V gene: TRBV24-1
clone size: -

CDR3 protein: ASSELRAAAAQY
CDR3 length: 12
V gene: TRBV2
clone size: -

CDR3 protein: ASSLAPTAGQPQH
CDR3 length: 13
V gene: TRBV12-3/TRBV12-4
clone size: -

CDR3 protein: ASSLVTGHRTDTQY
CDR3 length: 14
V gene: TRBV7-8
clone size: -

CDR3 protein: ASSATFGVRVTNYGYT
CDR3 length: 16
V gene: TRBV6-1
clone size: -

CDR3 protein: ASSIGEPYGYT
CDR3 length: 11
V gene: TRBV19
clone size: -

CDR3 protein: ASNPSGRDQPQH
CDR3 length: 12
V gene: TRBV27
clone size: once

CDR3 protein: AWSVGPGTEAF
CDR3 length: 11
V gene: TRBV30
clone size: few

CDR3 protein: AWSVSGQETQY
CDR3 length: 11
V gene: TRBV30
clone size: -

CDR3 protein: ASSVQGGNSPLH
CDR3 length: 12
V gene: TRBV2
clone size: few

CDR3 protein: ASSLVRGGETDTQY
CDR3 length: 14
V gene: TRBV5-4
clone size: -

CDR3 protein: ASIRLRNTEAF
CDR3 length: 11
V gene: TRBV2
clone size: -

CDR3 protein: ASSLRGQGSSGYT
CDR3 length: 13
V gene: TRBV6-1
clone size: -

CDR3 protein: ASSENLAGGPLRSVETQY
CDR3 length: 18
V gene: TRBV7-6
clone size: -

CDR3 protein: ASSLIRGLDTDTQY
CDR3 length: 14
V gene: TRBV5-4
clone size: -

CDR3 protein: ASSPTGDNTEAF
CDR3 length: 12
V gene: TRBV18
clone size: -

CDR3 protein: ASSLAGAGNTIY
CDR3 length: 12
V gene: TRBV7-3
clone size: -

CDR3 protein: AISRPGPGGHTEAF
CDR3 length: 14
V gene: TRBV10-3
clone size: once

CDR3 protein: ASSWTSHYEQY
CDR3 length: 11
V gene: TRBV18
clone size: -

CDR3 protein: AQQGQIAYSNQPQH
CDR3 length: 14
V gene: TRBV6-1
clone size: few

CDR3 protein: ASSLNRDRVYEQY
CDR3 length: 13
V gene: TRBV27
clone size: -

CDR3 protein: ASSPGGIGNSPLH
CDR3 length: 13
V gene: TRBV6-1
clone size: -

CDR3 protein: ASSVGRLATNEKLF
CDR3 length: 14
V gene: TRBV5-1
clone size: -

CDR3 protein: ATSDRENNSPLH
CDR3 length: 12
V gene: TRBV24-1
clone size: few

CDR3 protein: ASSKGESTSGGSDTQY
CDR3 length: 16
V gene: TRBV21-1
clone size: -

CDR3 protein: ASSQKRGDRNYNEQF
CDR3 length: 15
V gene: TRBV14
clone size: -

CDR3 protein: ASSLTEEAYEQY
CDR3 length: 12
V gene: TRBV7-9
clone size: -

CDR3 protein: ASSIQGPFNEQF
CDR3 length: 12
V gene: TRBV19
clone size: -

CDR3 protein: ASSTGQGYGYT
CDR3 length: 11
V gene: TRBV6-1
clone size: -

CDR3 protein: ASSFYGTLNTEAF
CDR3 length: 13
V gene: TRBV12-3/TRBV12-4
clone size: -

CDR3 protein: ATSDRRGETDTQY
CDR3 length: 13
V gene: TRBV24-1
clone size: medium-sized

CDR3 protein: ATSRDSGGNQPQH
CDR3 length: 13
V gene: TRBV15
clone size: -

CDR3 protein: ATSETGDQPQH
CDR3 length: 11
V gene: TRBV24-1
clone size: few

CDR3 protein: ATSDSRTGNYGYT
CDR3 length: 13
V gene: TRBV24-1
clone size: -

CDR3 protein: ASTQSGGGLYEQY
CDR3 length: 13
V gene: TRBV7-9
clone size: few

CDR3 protein: SARRQSSYEQY
CDR3 length: 11
V gene: TRBV20-1
clone size: -

CDR3 protein: ASSLLGRGGLPDTQY
CDR3 length: 15
V gene: TRBV7-2
clone size: -

CDR3 protein: SARGTGGLSYNEQF
CDR3 length: 14
V gene: TRBV20-1
clone size: -

CDR3 protein: ASGGPYEQY
CDR3 length: 9
V gene: TRBV7-8
clone size: few

CDR3 protein: SARGQGIYEQY
CDR3 length: 11
V gene: TRBV20-1
clone size: -

CDR3 protein: SARDVARGPNYGYT
CDR3 length: 14
V gene: TRBV20-1
clone size: few

CDR3 protein: ASSSWDRVALGYT
CDR3 length: 13
V gene: TRBV7-9
clone size: -

CDR3 protein: ASSLERGTEAF
CDR3 length: 11
V gene: TRBV7-9
clone size: few

CDR3 protein: ATSDAGTAGETQY
CDR3 length: 13
V gene: TRBV24-1
clone size: few

CDR3 protein: ASSFLGVGPQH
CDR3 length: 11
V gene: TRBV27
clone size: -